A few counts support the clone carrying this TCR beta chain. Its antigen is undetermined. The data stem from a study of CD8+ T cells in alopecia areata. Germline CDR1 is SGDLS and CDR2 is YYNGEE. V lost 0 bases, J lost 7 bases, and 5 bases stayed unmatched. This CDR3 has 15 amino acids. Following RNA extraction, reverse transcription yielded cDNA that acted as the sequencing template. Produced via immunoSEQ multiplex PCR; TCRdb's table is partial and in-frame only. This table holds fewer than 350,000 clones, roughly 64% found once. The sample's treatment: oral pan-JAK inhibitor, 5-10 mg twice daily. Study-level points and caveats: Tofacitinib significantly decreased scalp clonality and expanded CD8+ clones among top 100.

The receptor comes from a human donor with alopecia areata. Sequenced material: CD4+ T cells sorted from blood, taken at week 24, from a patient treated with tofacitinib. This chain uses TRBV9 with TRBJ2-1; 9 bases are shared with TRBD1. The CDR3 here is CASSVGGQGGNEQFF. Written as DNA, the CDR3 is TGTGCCAGCAGCGTAGGGGGACAGGGTGGGAATGAGCAGTTCTTC. Drawing the rest from reference TRBV9 and TRBJ2-1, the complete variable domain is DSGVTQTPKHLITATGQRVTLRCSPRSGDLSVYWYQQSLDQGLQFLIQYYNGEERAKGNILERFSAQQFPDLHSELNLSSLELGDSALYFCASSVGGQGGNEQFFGPGTRLTVL.